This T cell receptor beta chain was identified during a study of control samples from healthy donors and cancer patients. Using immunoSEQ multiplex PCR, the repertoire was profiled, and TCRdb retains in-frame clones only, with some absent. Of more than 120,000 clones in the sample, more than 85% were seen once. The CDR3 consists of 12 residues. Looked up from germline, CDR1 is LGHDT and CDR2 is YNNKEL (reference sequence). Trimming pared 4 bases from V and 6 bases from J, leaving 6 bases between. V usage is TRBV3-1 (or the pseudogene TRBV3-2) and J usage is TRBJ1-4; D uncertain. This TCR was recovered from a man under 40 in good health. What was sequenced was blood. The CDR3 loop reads CASSREDEKLFF. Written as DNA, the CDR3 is TGTGCCAGCAGCCGGGAGGATGAAAAACTGTTTTTT.